The 3 T cell receptor beta chains presented below share a single source sample, sequenced in a study of blood T cells in healthy people across ages. Sample-barcoded 5' priming and a J-beta primer mix drove a second PCR of about 7 to 11 cycles. TCRdb ran MiXCR on the 5' RACE reads and lists one entry per CDR3 protein. Of 650,000 to 700,000 distinct CDR3 sequences detected, about 30% appear once; the ten largest clones hold approximately 15%. Sequenced input: blood. The origin of the receptors is a woman of 80 years or more in good health.

The V call is TRBV5-6, the J call TRBJ2-3; D might be TRBD1 (6 bases). Germline V gives CDR1 SGHDT, CDR2 YYEEEE. This CDR3 spans 16 amino acids. V was trimmed by 3 bases and J by 0 bases, leaving 14 bases between them. The CDR3 reads CASSSIRTVSTDTQYF. The CDR3 DNA is TGTGCCAGCAGCTCGATTAGGACAGTGAGCACAGATACGCAGTATTTT.

The chain employs TRBV20-1 and TRBJ1-1; D uncertain. There are 13 residues in the CDR3. Trimming removed 5 bases at V and 5 bases at J, with 15 bases between. CDR1 and CDR2 (germline): DFQATT, SNEGSKA (reference sequence). The CDR3: CSAASPVGTEAFF. In DNA form, the CDR3 reads TGCAGTGCTGCCTCTCCGGTGGGGACTGAAGCTTTCTTT.

CDR3 nucleotides: TGTGCCAGCAGCCACCTGACAGGGGACGCTGAAGCTTTCTTT. Amino acid sequence: CASSHLTGDAEAFF. The V gene is TRBV3-1, the J gene TRBJ1-1; 8 bases match TRBD1. CDR1 is LGHDT, CDR2 YNNKEL, per germline (reference sequence). Germline trimming cut 3 bases from V and 6 bases from J; bases unmatched to any gene: 6. This CDR3 has 14 residues. Using reference TRBV3-1 and TRBJ1-1 for the parts outside the CDR3, the full variable domain is DTAVSQTPKYLVTQMGNDKSIKCEQNLGHDTMYWYKQDSKKFLKIMFSYNNKELIINETVPNRFSPKSPDKAHLNLHINSLELGDSAVYFCASSHLTGDAEAFFGQGTRLTVV.